This T cell receptor beta chain was recovered during a study of early T cells in non-severe SARS-CoV-2 infection (dated by TCRdb to about 2021). Study-wide context: Because TCR sequencing was done on bulk RNA from unsorted whole blood, the alpha and beta chains could not be paired.

On the study overall, not on this receptor specifically: VDJdb matching was skewed toward anti-spike CD8 responses and likely underestimated virus-specific expansions by missing private and CD4 specificities.

A case-control design nested within a healthcare worker cohort in London, UK, was used, with weekly nasopharyngeal swab PCR tests and blood sampling performed. Healthcare workers were recruited during the week of the UK lockdown, between 23 and 31 March 2020, and followed weekly for up to roughly 15 weeks. Receptors were amplified or captured by 5' RACE. For sequencing, a NextSeq 500 was employed. The TCR library protocol attached unique molecular identifiers to individual cDNA molecules to correct for sequencing error and PCR bias. Sequencing covered both TCR alpha and beta chains, and within each sample the abundances of alpha and beta sequences were tightly co-correlated. In the original analysis: Decombinator V4 was used to perform V gene, J gene and CDR3 annotation of TCR sequences. Expanded TCRs were defined as changing significantly between any two time points under a Poisson model with p below 0.0001. TCR abundances were normalised to the total number of TCRs sequenced in each sample and reported as counts per million. MAIT TCRs were defined by TRAV1-2 paired with TRAJ12, TRAJ20 or TRAJ33, and iNKT TCRs by TRAV10 paired with TRAJ18. VDJdb, accessed on 1 November 2021, was searched for TCRs annotated for CMV, EBV and SARS-CoV-2, and TCRs annotated for more than one antigen were excluded. Clones were called with MiXCR by TCRdb after fastp trimmed the public reads at Q25, and only in-frame beta chains were retained. Every CDR3 protein is listed once, alongside the most common genes and DNA of its rows. The V and J calls come from TCRdb's annotation, not from the publication. The sample yields 24,000 or so distinct CDR3 sequences; less than 7% were counted once. Clones ranked in the top ten supply less than 3% of the sample.

The germline V and J ends show losses of 8 bases and 2 bases respectively, and no gene match explains 7 bases of the junction. The CDR3 goes from the cysteine to the phenylalanine over 14 residues. The read is trimmed to its CDR3 DNA, 42 bases read in frame from base 1. Based on the germline V gene, the CDR1 and CDR2 sequences are SGHDT and YYEEEE. As concerns this clonotype: Its antigen is still unknown. No base quality values were provided; no much bigger clone lies one nucleotide off.

This receptor chain uses TRBV5-6 and TRBJ1-5; TRBD1 aligns with 7 central bases. The clonotype was recovered from an adult who was a healthcare worker with PCR-confirmed SARS-CoV-2 infection or an uninfected control (not recorded which). The sequencing sample was made of whole blood. The CDR3 protein is CASADRMGNQPQHF. At the DNA level, the sequence is TGTGCCAGTGCGGACAGGATGGGCAATCAGCCCCAGCATTTT.